These T cell receptor beta chains were read from a single sample in a study of OX40 agonist ivuxolimab in advanced cancers. Data came from immunoSEQ multiplex PCR; TCRdb stores just in-frame clones and leaves some out. The repertoire holds about 5,900 clones, around 84% seen once, with under 15% in the top ten. The specimen was CD4+ or CD8+ T cells sorted from blood, collected in a trial of the OX40 agonist ivuxolimab. Every receptor here comes from an adult with an advanced solid tumor such as melanoma, head and neck, liver or kidney cancer. Each CDR3 is given with its conserved first and last residue. The D gene is left open where the match is weak. Size is omitted from some rows. Given values are once, few, many or a class for expanded clones.

TRBD2	TRBV27	TRBJ2-7	.	TGTGCCAGCAGCGGGACTAGCGGGTACCTTTATGAGCAGTACTTC	CASSGTSGYLYEQYF
.	TRBV5-8	TRBJ2-7	.	TGTGCCAGCAGCTTGGTTTTCCTCGGGCAGTACTTC	CASSLVFLGQYF
TRBD1	TRBV28	TRBJ1-1	large	TGTGCCAGCAACCCCGCGCGAGGGACAGCCTTGAACACTGAAGCTTTCTTT	CASNPARGTALNTEAFF
.	TRBV7-9	TRBJ1-1	few	TGTGCCAGCAGCTTGGGGGAAACTGAAGCTTTCTTT	CASSLGETEAFF
TRBD2	TRBV7-8	TRBJ2-1	.	TGTGCCAGCAGCTCGCTAGCGGGCCTATCCTACAATGAGCAGTTCTTC	CASSSLAGLSYNEQFF
TRBD1	TRBV30	TRBJ1-5	.	TGTGCCTGGAGTGTACCAAACAGGGGTTTGGGTATTGGCAATCAGCCCCAGCATTTT	CAWSVPNRGLGIGNQPQHF
.	TRBV9	TRBJ2-7	once	TGTGCCAGCAGCGGTGGGGGGACCTCCTACGAGCAGTACTTC	CASSGGGTSYEQYF
.	TRBV7-5	TRBJ1-5	.	TGTGCCAGAAGCCTGGACAGGGGAGACCAGCCCCAGCATTTT	CARSLDRGDQPQHF
TRBD1	TRBV5-4	TRBJ2-2	.	TGTGCCAGCAGAAAACGGGGACAGGGTGCCACCGGGGAGCTGTTTTTT	CASRKRGQGATGELFF
.	TRBV28	TRBJ2-5	.	TGTGCCAGCAGTTCCGGGATGACTCAAGAGACCCAGTACTTC	CASSSGMTQETQYF
TRBD2	TRBV28	TRBJ2-3	few	TGTGCCAGCAGTCGGATTACTAGCGGGGGGGCTCCAGATACGCAGTATTTT	CASSRITSGGAPDTQYF
.	TRBV19	TRBJ2-7	.	TGTGCCAGTAGTATTAGTTCGCGAGGGAACGAGCAGTACTTC	CASSISSRGNEQYF
.	TRBV9	TRBJ2-2	.	TGTGCCAGCAGCATCCACAGGGCGCGTGGGGAGCTGTTTTTT	CASSIHRARGELFF
TRBD1	TRBV15	TRBJ2-1	.	TGTGCCACCAGCTCTGGGGGACAGGGGGCTGGTGAGCAGTTCTTC	CATSSGGQGAGEQFF
.	TRBV11-2	TRBJ2-2	.	TGTGCCAGCAGCTTCGGGGGCACCGGGGAGCTGTTTTTT	CASSFGGTGELFF
.	TRBV4-1	TRBJ2-6	.	TGCGCCAGCAGCCAAGCCGGAGTAGCCAACGTCCTGACTTTC	CASSQAGVANVLTF
.	TRBV4-1	TRBJ1-1	.	TGCGCCAGCAGCCAGGCTCAGAACACTGAAGCTTTCTTT	CASSQAQNTEAFF
TRBD2	TRBV9	TRBJ2-1	few	TGTGCCAGCAGCTCACGGACTAGCATGGTCGGCAATGAGCAGTTCTTC	CASSSRTSMVGNEQFF
.	TRBV15	TRBJ2-1	.	TGTGCCACCAGCAGAGAAAGCCCCCCAGGGAATGAGCAGTTCTTC	CATSRESPPGNEQFF
.	TRBV4-1	TRBJ2-7	.	TGCGCCAGCGGTCAAGGGACGGAGACCTACGAGCAGTACTTC	CASGQGTETYEQYF
.	TRBV12-2	TRBJ2-4	.	TGTGCAAGTCGCTTAGCGAGGATAGGGTTGGCCAAAAACATTCAGTACTTC	CASRLARIGLAKNIQYF
TRBD1	TRBV4-1	TRBJ1-2	.	TGCGCCAGCAGCCAAGTGGGACAGGGGTTGGACTATGGCTACACCTTC	CASSQVGQGLDYGYTF
.	TRBV2	TRBJ2-2	.	TGTGCCAGCAGGGACATGAACACCGGGGAGCTGTTTTTT	CASRDMNTGELFF
.	TRBV6-6	TRBJ1-2	.	TGTGCCAGCCACGAAGGCGGACCGGACTATGGCTACACCTTC	CASHEGGPDYGYTF
.	TRBV5-1	TRBJ1-1	.	TGCGCCAGCAGCCCCGGACAGTTGACTGAAGCTTTCTTT	CASSPGQLTEAFF
TRBD1	TRBV19	TRBJ1-5	.	TGTGCCAGTAGTATAAAAGGGACAGATTATAGCAATCAGCCCCAGCATTTT	CASSIKGTDYSNQPQHF
.	TRBV27	TRBJ1-6	.	TGTGCCAGCAGTACCCTTGGCTCCTATAATTCACCCCTCCACTTT	CASSTLGSYNSPLHF
TRBD1	TRBV27	TRBJ2-1	.	TGTGCCAGCAGTTTATTTTCAGGACAGGGATACAATGAGCAGTTCTTC	CASSLFSGQGYNEQFF
TRBD2	TRBV7-9	TRBJ2-7	.	TGTGCCAGCAGCCCGGGGGGCTACGAGCAGTACTTC	CASSPGGYEQYF
TRBD1	TRBV9	TRBJ1-5	large	TGTGCCAGCACCCCAGCTGGGACAGGGGTCCTGGTTAGCAATCAGCCCCAGCATTTT	CASTPAGTGVLVSNQPQHF
TRBD2	TRBV9	TRBJ2-1	.	TGTGCCAGCAGCGCTGCCGGGACTAGCGGTTACAATGAGCAGTTCTTC	CASSAAGTSGYNEQFF
.	TRBV11-3	TRBJ1-2	.	TGTGCCAGCAGCTTAGATCAGGGGCACGAATTATCCTTC	CASSLDQGHELSF
.	TRBV29-1	TRBJ2-2	.	TGCAGCGTTGTTGGTACTAACACCGGGGAGCTGTTTTTT	CSVVGTNTGELFF
.	TRBV5-5	TRBJ2-7	.	TGTGCCAGCAGTTTCGACTGGACCTACGAGCAGTACTTC	CASSFDWTYEQYF
.	TRBV30	TRBJ1-5	once	TGTGCCTGGAGTCCCGGACAGCATAGCAATCAGCCCCAGCATTTT	CAWSPGQHSNQPQHF
TRBD2	TRBV6-1	TRBJ2-1	once	TGTGCCAGCAGTGAAGTCGGGGGGGGTTGGTATGAGCAGTTCTTC	CASSEVGGGWYEQFF
TRBD2	TRBV10-1	TRBJ2-7	.	TGCGCCAGCAGTGAGTCGAGGCTAGCGGGAGGCGAGCAGTACTTC	CASSESRLAGGEQYF
.	TRBV7-6	TRBJ1-1	.	TGTGCCAGCAGCTTAGGAGGGTCCACTGAAGCTTTCTTT	CASSLGGSTEAFF
TRBD1	TRBV7-9	TRBJ2-7	.	TGTGCCAGCAGCTCAGAACAGGGGCGAAAGACCTACGAGCAGTACTTC	CASSSEQGRKTYEQYF
TRBD2	TRBV11-2	TRBJ2-7	medium-sized	TGTGCCAGCAGCTTACTGCCAGCGGGAGCATACGAGCAGTACTTC	CASSLLPAGAYEQYF
TRBD1	TRBV14	TRBJ1-1	once	TGTGCCAGCAGCCAATACCCGGGACAGCACCTCACTGAAGCTTTCTTT	CASSQYPGQHLTEAFF
.	TRBV5-6	TRBJ2-4	.	TGTGCCAGCAGCTTGGGGGCTAGCCCAGCCAAAAACATTCAGTACTTC	CASSLGASPAKNIQYF
.	TRBV2	TRBJ1-1	.	TGTGCCCTGCTCCGGGGTACTGAAGCTTTCTTT	CALLRGTEAFF
.	TRBV7-8	TRBJ1-5	.	TGTGCCAGCAGCCCCTGGGGGGCCACGGGGCCCCAGCATTTT	CASSPWGATGPQHF
TRBD1	TRBV9	TRBJ2-7	few	TGTGCCAGCAGCGTAGCTTACAGGGGTAGCGAGCAGTACTTC	CASSVAYRGSEQYF
TRBD2	TRBV5-5	TRBJ2-7	.	TGTGCCAGCAGCTTGGGCAGGACTAGCGCCTCCTACGAGCAGTACTTC	CASSLGRTSASYEQYF
.	TRBV29-1	TRBJ2-7	.	TGCAGCGTTGAAGATAGCAGATACTCCTACGAGCAGTACTTC	CSVEDSRYSYEQYF
.	TRBV11-2	TRBJ2-1	few	TGTGCCAGCAGCTTCCGGGACTTACTCCGGGATGAGCAGTTCTTC	CASSFRDLLRDEQFF